This TCR beta chain was captured by sequencing in a study of a mutant IDH1 vaccine in newly diagnosed glioma (TCRdb year 2021). As for the study more broadly: Of the 30 to 35 treated patients, 62.5% were male and approximately 40% were female, and a mean age of roughly 41 years was recorded. Longitudinal TCRB deep sequencing was done for 25 treated patients, wherever samples were available for exploratory analyses. Peripheral blood was collected at six visits: V03 (baseline), V05, V07, V10, V12 and V13. Prior to enrollment, standard therapy consisting of radiotherapy alone, temozolomide alone, or radiochemotherapy with temozolomide had been administered to patients, with the combination being received by most patients. Findings and caveats that apply to the study as a whole: Pseudoprogression seemed to be unrelated to changes in the top peripheral T cell clonotypes found by TCRB sequencing. PBMC samples for TCRB deep sequencing were selected based on availability. Vaccine-induced immune responses across multiple MHC alleles were detected in 90% to 95% of patients. According to the authors, sample limitations meant that analyses of patient blood samples could not be reproduced.

Libraries were prepared through the immunoSEQ multiplex PCR assay. Rearranged TCR beta chain sequences were amplified with the hsTCRB Kit following the manufacturer's protocol. TCRB libraries were sequenced on an Illumina MiSeq. Concerning the study's data processing: The proprietary platform of the kit vendor was used for demultiplexing, trimming and gene mapping. TCRdb mirrors the immuneACCESS table, restricted to in-frame sequences. Some clones are absent from its copies; in checked studies, under half trace to an unresolved V gene, and the reason for the others is unknown. Clone size and V and J calls were adopted from that table, with D and trimming inferred from the DNA. This sample comprises fewer than 45,000 clones, 80% to 95% of them detected only once. The ten largest clones represent over 15% of the sample. The time point label corresponds to: baseline, week 1 (first vaccination visit). Interpreted using the paper, the treatment or condition label stands for: pre-vaccination baseline after standard-of-care therapy. Newly diagnosed WHO grade 3 or 4 IDH1-mutant astrocytomas showing loss of nuclear ATRX were present in the donors. The samples were drawn from NOA16, a multicentre, single-arm, open-label phase I trial in Germany that tested a mutant IDH1 peptide vaccine in humans for the first time. For immunogenicity testing, the blood drawn at visit V03 was used as the baseline sample. The DNeasy Blood and Tissue Kit was used to extract genomic DNA from EDTA blood for TCRB sequencing.

As for this clone: Its antigen is still unknown. Base qualities are not provided; no much larger clone lies one nucleotide away.

The V and J ends are trimmed by 4 bases and 5 bases, leaving 23 bases between them. The germline V gene gives CDR1 as MDHEN and CDR2 as SYDVKM. Counted from cysteine to phenylalanine, this CDR3 has 17 amino acids. The only DNA kept is the CDR3, 51 bases in frame from the first base. The V and J genes are TRBV28 and TRBJ1-1; matching of 5 bases hints at TRBD1 as the D gene. Sequenced here: PBMCs, sampled from a glioma patient treated with radiotherapy, temozolomide or both. This sequence originates from a man between 18 and 35 years old with glioma. The sequence in DNA is TGTGCCAGCAGTTCGACCGGGACGGGGGACTTGAGAACTGAAGCTTTCTTT. The encoded protein is CASSSTGTGDLRTEAFF.